These T cell receptor beta chains were read from a single sample in a study of T cell responses to AZD1222 COVID-19 vaccine. The data were produced by immunoSEQ multiplex PCR, yet TCRdb's version contains in-frame clones alone and is incomplete. Of some 130,000 clones listed, around 90% are singletons. The sample consisted of peripheral blood, taken on day 0 of AZD1222 vaccination. The receptors here all came from an adult in good health. The CDR3 runs from the conserved cysteine through the conserved F or W. The D gene is left open where the match is weak. Part of the rows lack a size; the others show once, few, many or a class for expanded clones.

j_call v_call clone_size d_call cdr3_aa
TRBJ1-2 TRBV3-1/TRBV3-2 - TRBD1 CASSQATGGFGNYGYTF
TRBJ1-2 TRBV28 - - CASSLMTKRYTF
TRBJ2-7 TRBV2 once TRBD2 CASRTSGTYEQYF
TRBJ1-2 TRBV4-2 - - CASSQDLGGNANYGYTF
TRBJ2-7 TRBV2 - TRBD1 CASTRQGTSYEQYF
TRBJ2-7 TRBV3-1/TRBV3-2 - TRBD2 CASSQDPAGGLGQYF
TRBJ2-1 TRBV3-1/TRBV3-2 - - CASSQDRTTFVVF
TRBJ1-1 TRBV27 - - CASSLYQGNEAFF
TRBJ1-5 TRBV19 - - CASSRVQGVSNQPQHF
TRBJ2-1 TRBV29-1 - TRBD2 CSVAPAGAHNEQFF
TRBJ2-1 TRBV21-1 - - CASSNLGPHGEQFF
TRBJ1-6 TRBV21-1 - - CASSKDTDYNSPLHF
TRBJ1-2 TRBV6-5 - TRBD1 CASSYQPTGANYGYTF
TRBJ2-7 TRBV7-3 - - CASSLAAGAQYEQYF
TRBJ1-2 TRBV4-1 - - CASSQGGRDDGYTF
TRBJ2-7 TRBV13 few - CASSKGGEHYEQYF
TRBJ2-2 TRBV5-6 - - CASSHAGTGELFF
TRBJ1-1 TRBV6-5 - - CASRVPGDTEAFF
TRBJ1-5 TRBV7-2 - - CASSLSRVTANQPQHF
TRBJ1-2 TRBV15 few - CATSPQRGDYGYTF
TRBJ1-2 TRBV6-5 - - CASSYSWAGANGYTF
TRBJ1-5 TRBV6-2/TRBV6-3 - TRBD1 CASSWDSSNQPQHF
TRBJ2-1 TRBV6-1 few TRBD1 CASSGDPGTGFPSYNEQFF
TRBJ1-2 TRBV4-1 - - CASSQDDPGGYTF
TRBJ1-4 TRBV29-1 few - CSAAVLNEKLFF
TRBJ1-1 TRBV2 few - CASRWAGPNTEAFF
TRBJ1-2 TRBV24-1 - - CATSDSRSYGYTF
TRBJ1-2 TRBV2 once - CASVGNRGYTF
TRBJ1-2 TRBV7-8 - TRBD1 CASSAGQGVYGYTF
TRBJ2-1 TRBV2 - - CASSSRGGWSYNEQFF
TRBJ1-1 TRBV7-8 - - CASSLVTGNTEAFF
TRBJ2-7 TRBV21-1 - - CASSKAHGQVGFYEQYF
TRBJ2-1 TRBV4-1 - TRBD1 CASRGYTGVSYNEQFF